The 10 T cell receptor beta chains listed next were all sequenced from one sample in a study of blood T cell repertoires in COVID-19. Profiled with immunoSEQ multiplex PCR; TCRdb holds only in-frame clones, not every one. The repertoire holds approximately 72,000 clones, with roughly 89% as singletons. Sequencing was performed on peripheral blood. These receptors were obtained from a man aged 55 to 70 with acute or convalescent COVID-19.

J is TRBJ1-2 and V is TRBV5-1; no firm D call. V was trimmed by 4 bases and J by 0 bases, leaving 13 bases between them. Germline CDR1 reads SGHRS; CDR2 reads YFSETQ. The CDR3 totals 15 residues. The CDR3 loop is CASSPGSEANYGYTF. The CDR3 region has the DNA TGCGCCAGCAGCCCGGGGTCGGAGGCTAACTATGGCTACACCTTC.

The CDR3 nucleotides read TGTGCCACGCGACAGGGGGTTCAACGCAATTCACCCCTCCACTTT. Translated, it gives CATRQGVQRNSPLHF. The chain employs TRBV6-5 and TRBJ1-6; 9 bases are a match to TRBD1. Germline trimming cut 10 bases from V and 7 bases from J; bases unmatched to any gene: 11. This CDR3 is built from 15 residues. Looked up from germline, CDR1 is MNHEY and CDR2 is SVGAGI.

This chain uses TRBV5-5 with TRBJ2-7; 10 bases align to TRBD1. The CDR3 length is 13 residues. The V and J ends lost 4 bases and 6 bases, in that order; junction bases with no gene match: 4. Per the germline V gene, CDR1 is SGHKS and CDR2 is YYEKEE (reference sequence). The DNA of the CDR3 is TGTGCCAGCAGCGCCGGGACAGGGGTCGAGCAGTACTTC. The encoded protein is CASSAGTGVEQYF.

The chain combines TRBV18 with TRBJ2-7; D is perhaps TRBD1 (5 bases). Trimming pared 5 bases from V and 6 bases from J, leaving 14 bases between. The CDR3 runs 13 residues. CDR1 and CDR2 (germline): KGHSH, LQKENI. The CDR3 loop is CASSTSQGVEQYF. CDR3 sequence (DNA): TGTGCCAGCTCAACATCGCAGGGTGTCGAGCAGTACTTC.

This clone has only a few counts. This sample includes further DNA sequences coding for the same CDR3. The chain uses TRBV7-9 and TRBJ2-7; 7 nucleotides match TRBD1. CDR1 and CDR2 (germline): SEHNR, FQNEAQ (reference sequence). The CDR3 runs 12 residues. The V and J ends lost 3 bases and 5 bases, in that order; junction bases with no gene match: 1. In DNA, the CDR3 is TGTGCCAGCAGCTTTGACAGGGACGAGCAGTACTTC. Translated: CASSFDRDEQYF.

The chain recombines TRBV3-1 (or the pseudogene TRBV3-2) with TRBJ2-3; 8 bases agree with TRBD1. The V gene's germline CDR1 is LGHDT and CDR2 YNNKEL (reference sequence). The CDR3 runs 15 residues. The junction had 4 bases not matched to a gene; V was cut back by 5 bases and J by 0 bases. This chain's CDR3 is CASSYRTGSTDTQYF. DNA of the CDR3: TGTGCCAGCAGCTATCGGACAGGGAGCACAGATACGCAGTATTTT.

This chain links TRBV6-5 with TRBJ2-7, with D hard to call. CDR1 and CDR2 (germline): MNHEY, SVGAGI. CDR3 length equals 12 residues. Trimming removed 5 bases from V and 0 bases from J, with 5 bases in between. CDR3 sequence reads: CASSPSSYEQYF. Here the CDR3 DNA reads TGTGCCAGCAGTCCCAGCTCCTACGAGCAGTACTTC.

The J gene is TRBJ1-2, the V gene TRBV9; 7 bases match TRBD1. The CDR3 has 15 residues. The V gene's germline CDR1 is SGDLS and CDR2 YYNGEE. Germline trimming cut 3 bases from V and 5 bases from J; bases unmatched to any gene: 10. For the CDR3, the DNA is TGTGCCAGCAGCGCCGGGACAGAAAACCTGTATGGCTACACCTTC. Amino acid sequence: CASSAGTENLYGYTF.

The chain employs TRBV11-2 and TRBJ2-5, with D unresolved. V lost 5 bases and J lost 2, with 9 bases in between. This CDR3 is built from 13 residues. In germline, CDR1 is SGHAT, CDR2 FQNNGV. For the CDR3, the DNA is TGTGCCAGCAGCCGCACAATACAAGAGACCCAGTACTTC. Translating it yields CASSRTIQETQYF. Together with reference TRBV11-2 and TRBJ2-5, the CDR3 gives the full variable domain: EAGVAQSPRYKIIEKRQSVAFWCNPISGHATLYWYQQILGQGPKLLIQFQNNGVVDDSQLPKDRFSAERLKGVDSTLKIQPAKLEDSAVYLCASSRTIQETQYFGPGTRLLVL.

This clone was counted at least ten times. The rearrangement uses TRBV14 and TRBJ2-2, with 7 positions matching TRBD1. Trimming cost V 4 bases and J 5 bases; bases outside gene matches: 7. Germline V gene lookup returns CDR1 SGHDN and CDR2 FVKESK. The CDR3 covers 15 residues. Here the CDR3 reads CASSPRLTGTGELFF. In nucleotides, the CDR3 is TGTGCCAGCAGCCCTCGCTTGACAGGGACCGGGGAGCTGTTTTTT. Using reference TRBV14 and TRBJ2-2 for the parts outside the CDR3, the full variable domain is EAGVTQFPSHSVIEKGQTVTLRCDPISGHDNLYWYRRVMGKEIKFLLHFVKESKQDESGMPNNRFLAERTGGTYSTLKVQPAELEDSGVYFCASSPRLTGTGELFFGEGSRLTVL.